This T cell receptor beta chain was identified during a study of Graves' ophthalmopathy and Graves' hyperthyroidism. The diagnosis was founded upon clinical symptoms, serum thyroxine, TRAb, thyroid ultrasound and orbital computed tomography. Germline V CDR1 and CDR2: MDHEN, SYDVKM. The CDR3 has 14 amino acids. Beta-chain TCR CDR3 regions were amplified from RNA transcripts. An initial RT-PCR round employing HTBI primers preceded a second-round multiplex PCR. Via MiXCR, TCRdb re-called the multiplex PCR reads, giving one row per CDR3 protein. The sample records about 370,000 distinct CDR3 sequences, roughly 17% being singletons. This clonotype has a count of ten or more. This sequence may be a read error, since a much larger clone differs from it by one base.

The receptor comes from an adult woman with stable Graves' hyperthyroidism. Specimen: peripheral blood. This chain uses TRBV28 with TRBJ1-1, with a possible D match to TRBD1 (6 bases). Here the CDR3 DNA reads TGTGCCAGCAGTTTAGGGACACCTTCGACTGAAGTTTTCTTT. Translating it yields CASSLGTPSTEVFF.